This T cell receptor beta chain is drawn from a study of identical twins. J lost 4 bases, V lost 4 bases, and 8 bases had no gene match. The CDR3 is 15 residues long. CDR1 LGHNA and CDR2 YSLEER come from the germline V gene. General study findings and limits: Excess sharing by twins proved weaker in beta out-of-frame sequences. For monozygotic twins, models underestimated out-of-frame TCR alpha sharing.

This clonotype occurred many times. Its antigen is unknown. Each CDR3 protein is one row after TCRdb ran MiXCR on the 5' RACE reads. The sample lists more than 650,000 distinct CDR3 sequences; around 6% were seen once. The origin of this receptor is a man aged 18 to 35 in good health. V and J are TRBV4-3 and TRBJ2-5; 8 bases fit TRBD1. Sequencing used naive T cells sorted from blood. CDR3 in amino acids: CASSPGQGSGETQYF. The DNA for the CDR3 is TGCGCCAGCAGCCCTGGACAGGGTAGTGGAGAGACCCAGTACTTC.